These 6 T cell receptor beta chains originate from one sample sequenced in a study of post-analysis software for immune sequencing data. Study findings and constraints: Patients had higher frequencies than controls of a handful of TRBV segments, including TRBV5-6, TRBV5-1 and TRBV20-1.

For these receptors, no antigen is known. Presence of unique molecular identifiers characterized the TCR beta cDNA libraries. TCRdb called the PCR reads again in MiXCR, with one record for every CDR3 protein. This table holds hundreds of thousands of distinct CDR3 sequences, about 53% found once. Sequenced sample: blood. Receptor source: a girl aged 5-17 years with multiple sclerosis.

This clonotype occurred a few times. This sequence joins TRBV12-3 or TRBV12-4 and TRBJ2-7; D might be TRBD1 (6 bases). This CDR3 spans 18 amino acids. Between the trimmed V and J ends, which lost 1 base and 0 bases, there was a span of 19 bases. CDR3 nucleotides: TGTGCCAGCAGTTTAGGCCCCGCCGACAGGAAGATCTCCTACGAGCAGTACTTC. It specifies CASSLGPADRKISYEQYF.

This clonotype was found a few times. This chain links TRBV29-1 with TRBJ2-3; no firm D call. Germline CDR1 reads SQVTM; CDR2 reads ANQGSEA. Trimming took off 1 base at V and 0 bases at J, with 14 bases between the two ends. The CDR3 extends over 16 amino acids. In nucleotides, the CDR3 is TGCAGCGTTGAAGTGGAGCCTTTGAGGAGCACAGATACGCAGTATTTT. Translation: CSVEVEPLRSTDTQYF.

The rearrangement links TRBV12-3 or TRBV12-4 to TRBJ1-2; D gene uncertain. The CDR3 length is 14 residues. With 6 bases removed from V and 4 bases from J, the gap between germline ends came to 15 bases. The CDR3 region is CASRPTTDLYGYTF. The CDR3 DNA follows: TGTGCCAGCAGGCCAACCACAGACCTCTATGGCTACACCTTC.

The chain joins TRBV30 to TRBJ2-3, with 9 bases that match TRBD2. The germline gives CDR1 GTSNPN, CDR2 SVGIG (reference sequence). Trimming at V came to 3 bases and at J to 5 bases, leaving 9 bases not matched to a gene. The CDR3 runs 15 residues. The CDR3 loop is CAWRGAGGRGDTQYF. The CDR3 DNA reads TGTGCCTGGAGGGGAGCGGGAGGAAGGGGAGATACGCAGTATTTT.

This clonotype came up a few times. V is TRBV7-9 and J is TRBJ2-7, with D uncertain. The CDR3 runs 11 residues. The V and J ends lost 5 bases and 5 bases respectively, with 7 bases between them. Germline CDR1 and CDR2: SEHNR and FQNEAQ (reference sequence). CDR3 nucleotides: TGTGCCAGCAGCCCCATTGACGAGCAGTACTTC. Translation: CASSPIDEQYF.

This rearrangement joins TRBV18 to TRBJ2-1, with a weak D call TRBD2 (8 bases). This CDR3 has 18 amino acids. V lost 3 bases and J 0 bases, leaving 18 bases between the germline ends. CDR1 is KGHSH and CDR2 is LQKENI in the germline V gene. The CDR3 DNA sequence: TGTGCCAGCTCACCGTGGTTTAGCGGGGACAGCTCCTACAATGAGCAGTTCTTC. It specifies CASSPWFSGDSSYNEQFF.